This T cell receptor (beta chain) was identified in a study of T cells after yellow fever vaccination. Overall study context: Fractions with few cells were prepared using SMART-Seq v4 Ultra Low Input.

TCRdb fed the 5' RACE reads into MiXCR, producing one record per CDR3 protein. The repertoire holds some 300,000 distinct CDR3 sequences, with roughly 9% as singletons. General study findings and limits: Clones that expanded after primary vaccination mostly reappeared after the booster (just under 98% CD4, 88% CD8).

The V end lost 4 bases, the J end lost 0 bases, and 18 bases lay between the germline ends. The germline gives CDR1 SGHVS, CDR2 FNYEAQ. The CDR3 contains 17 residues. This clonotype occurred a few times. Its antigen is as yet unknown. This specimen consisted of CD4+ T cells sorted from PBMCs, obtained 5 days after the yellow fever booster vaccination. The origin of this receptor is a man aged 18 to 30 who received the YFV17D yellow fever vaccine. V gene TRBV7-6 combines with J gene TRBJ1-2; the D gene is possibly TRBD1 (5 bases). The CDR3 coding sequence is TGTGCCAGCAGCTCAATACGGGGGGGACCCGCTAACTATGGCTACACCTTC. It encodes CASSSIRGGPANYGYTF.